Included here is one TCR beta chain sequence, with context. What it binds is unknown. This CDR3 region has 15 residues. The V end lost 5 bases, the J end lost 4 bases, and 14 bases lay between the germline ends. Germline CDR1 and CDR2: SGHTA and FQGNSA. This specimen belongs to a study of post-analysis software for immune sequencing data. In the study overall: Progressive-relapsing, secondary progressive and relapsing-remitting multiple sclerosis were among the disease courses included.

Every TCR beta cDNA library bore unique molecular identifiers. TCRdb recomputed calls from the PCR reads with MiXCR, one row per CDR3 protein. The profile covers roughly 650,000 distinct CDR3 sequences, with about 60% appearing a single time and approximately 11% taken by the ten largest. General study points: Controls had significantly higher normalized Chao1 diversity than multiple sclerosis patients. Under F measure analysis, samples from one preparation batch co-clustered strongly. Controls had lower frequencies than patients of a handful of TRBV segments, which included TRBV5-6, TRBV5-1 and TRBV20-1.

This receptor was taken from a girl aged 2-10 years with multiple sclerosis. The sample consisted of blood. This chain connects TRBV7-2 to TRBJ2-2; D possibly corresponds to TRBD2 (6 bases). CDR3 coding DNA: TGTGCCAGCAGCCTGGACACGCGGGGCACCGGGGAGCTGTTTTTT. It is translated as CASSLDTRGTGELFF.